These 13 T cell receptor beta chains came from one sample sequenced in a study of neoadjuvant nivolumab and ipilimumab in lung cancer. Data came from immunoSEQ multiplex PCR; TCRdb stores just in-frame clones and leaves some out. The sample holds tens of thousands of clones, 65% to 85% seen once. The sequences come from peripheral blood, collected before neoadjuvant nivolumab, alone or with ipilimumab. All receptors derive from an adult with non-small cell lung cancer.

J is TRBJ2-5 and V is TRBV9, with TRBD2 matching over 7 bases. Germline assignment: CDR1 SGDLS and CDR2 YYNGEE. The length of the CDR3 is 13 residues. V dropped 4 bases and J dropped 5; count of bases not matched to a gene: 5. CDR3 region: CASSPMGGETQYF. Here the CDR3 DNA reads TGTGCCAGCAGCCCCATGGGAGGGGAGACCCAGTACTTC.

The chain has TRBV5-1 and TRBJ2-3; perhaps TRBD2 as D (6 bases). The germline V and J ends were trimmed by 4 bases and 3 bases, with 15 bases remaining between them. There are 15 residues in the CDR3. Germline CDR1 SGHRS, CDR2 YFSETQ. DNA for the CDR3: TGCGCCAGCAGCACCGGGAGCCAGGGAACAGATACGCAGTATTTT. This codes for CASSTGSQGTDTQYF.

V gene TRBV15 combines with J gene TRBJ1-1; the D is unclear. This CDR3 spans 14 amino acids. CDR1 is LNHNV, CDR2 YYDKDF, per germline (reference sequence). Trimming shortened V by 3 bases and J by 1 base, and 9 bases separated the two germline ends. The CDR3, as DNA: TGTGCCACCAGCAGGGTGACGGGGAACACTGAAGCTTTCTTT. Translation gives CATSRVTGNTEAFF.

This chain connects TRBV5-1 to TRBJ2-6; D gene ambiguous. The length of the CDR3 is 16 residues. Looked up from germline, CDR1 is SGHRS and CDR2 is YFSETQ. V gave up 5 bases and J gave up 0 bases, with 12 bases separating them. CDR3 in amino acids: CASRVQELSGANVLTF. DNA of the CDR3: TGCGCCAGCAGAGTTCAGGAACTCTCTGGGGCCAACGTCCTGACTTTC.

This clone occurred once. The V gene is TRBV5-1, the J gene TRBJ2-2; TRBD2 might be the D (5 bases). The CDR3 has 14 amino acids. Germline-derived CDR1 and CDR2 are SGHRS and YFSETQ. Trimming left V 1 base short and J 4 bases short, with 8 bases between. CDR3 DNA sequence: TGCGCCAGCAGCTTGTGGAGCGGCACCGGGGAGCTGTTTTTT. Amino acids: CASSLWSGTGELFF.

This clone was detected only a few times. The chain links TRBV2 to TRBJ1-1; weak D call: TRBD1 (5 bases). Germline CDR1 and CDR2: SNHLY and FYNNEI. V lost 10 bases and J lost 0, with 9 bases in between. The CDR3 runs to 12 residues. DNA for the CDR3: TGTGCCAAGGGGCTGGTGAACACTGAAGCTTTCTTT. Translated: CAKGLVNTEAFF. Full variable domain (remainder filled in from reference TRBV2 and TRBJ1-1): EPEVTQTPSHQVTQMGQEVILRCVPISNHLYFYWYRQILGQKVEFLVSFYNNEISEKSEIFDDQFSVERPDGSNFTLKIRSTKLEDSAMYFCAKGLVNTEAFFGQGTRLTVV.

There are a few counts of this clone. The CDR3 protein is CASSVAGAYGYTF. In nucleotides, the CDR3 is TGTGCCAGCAGCGTAGCAGGGGCATATGGCTACACCTTC. V gene TRBV9 combines with J gene TRBJ1-2, with D possibly matching TRBD1 (6 bases). The length of the CDR3 is 13 residues. Germline V lookup: CDR1 SGDLS, CDR2 YYNGEE. V was clipped by 0 bases and J by 5 bases, with 8 bases between them.

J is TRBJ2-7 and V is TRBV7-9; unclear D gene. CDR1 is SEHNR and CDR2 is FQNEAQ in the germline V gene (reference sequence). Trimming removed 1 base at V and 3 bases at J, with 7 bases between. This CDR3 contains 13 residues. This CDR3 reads CASSLESGYEQYF. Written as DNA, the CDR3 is TGTGCCAGCAGCTTAGAATCCGGCTACGAGCAGTACTTC.

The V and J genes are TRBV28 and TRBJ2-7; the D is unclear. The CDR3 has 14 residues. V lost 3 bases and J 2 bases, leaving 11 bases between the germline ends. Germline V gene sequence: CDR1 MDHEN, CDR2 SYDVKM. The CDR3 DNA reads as TGTGCCAGCAGTTTTCACCAGGTCGCCTACGAGCAGTACTTC. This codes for CASSFHQVAYEQYF.

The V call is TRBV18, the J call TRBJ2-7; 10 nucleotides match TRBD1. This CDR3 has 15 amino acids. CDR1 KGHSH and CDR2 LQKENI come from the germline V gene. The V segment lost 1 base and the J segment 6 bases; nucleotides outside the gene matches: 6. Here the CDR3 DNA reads TGTGCCAGCTCACCACTAGGGACAGGGGTCAGCGAGCAGTACTTC. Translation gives CASSPLGTGVSEQYF.

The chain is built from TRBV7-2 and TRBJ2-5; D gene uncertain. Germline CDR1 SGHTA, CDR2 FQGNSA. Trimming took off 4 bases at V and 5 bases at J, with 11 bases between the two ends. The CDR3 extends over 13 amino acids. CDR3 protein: CASSSHGKETQYF. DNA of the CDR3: TGTGCCAGCAGCTCACACGGAAAGGAGACCCAGTACTTC.

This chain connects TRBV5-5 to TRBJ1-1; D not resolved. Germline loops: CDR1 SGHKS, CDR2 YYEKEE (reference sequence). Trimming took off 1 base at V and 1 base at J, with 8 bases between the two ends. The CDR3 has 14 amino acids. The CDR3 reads CASSLSQRNTEAFF. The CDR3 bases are TGTGCCAGCAGCTTGAGTCAGAGGAACACTGAAGCTTTCTTT.

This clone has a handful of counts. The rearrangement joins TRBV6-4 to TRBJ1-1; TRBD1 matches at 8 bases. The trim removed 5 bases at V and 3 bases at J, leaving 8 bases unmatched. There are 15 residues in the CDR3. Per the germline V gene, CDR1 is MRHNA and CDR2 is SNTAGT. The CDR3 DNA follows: TGTGCCAGCAGTCCACAGGGGGGCGAGTACACTGAAGCTTTCTTT. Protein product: CASSPQGGEYTEAFF.